The 4 T cell receptor beta chains reported below all come from one sample, sequenced in a study of T cell repertoires in cytomegalovirus infection. In TCRdb, the reads were re-called with MiXCR into one record per CDR3 protein. This sample carries 700,000 to 950,000 distinct CDR3 sequences, 30% to 35% of them seen once, and the ten largest clones take around 12%. Their cognate antigens are unknown. The sequences come from cultured CD8+ T cells from PBMCs, collected from culture after CMV antigen stimulation. These receptor sequences come from a human donor in good health (CMV status not recorded). Some clones in this sample may be carry-over from other donors' samples.

This clonotype appeared once. The chain combines TRBV7-2 with TRBJ2-1, with 10 bases matching TRBD2. Losses at the gene ends were 6 bases for V and 6 bases for J; bases not matched to a gene: 11. The CDR3 covers 16 residues. Germline V gene lookup returns CDR1 SGHTA and CDR2 FQGNSA. The CDR3 region is CASSFVAGGPINEQFF. CDR3 in DNA: TGTGCCAGCAGTTTCGTAGCGGGGGGACCTATCAATGAGCAGTTCTTC.

A remark on this clonotype: Given the absence of the conserved phenylalanine or tryptophan at the CDR3 end, a read error is likely. V is TRBV11-1 and J is TRBJ2-7; 9 nucleotides agree with TRBD1. V lost 8 bases, J lost 4 bases, and 3 bases stayed unmatched. The CDR3 totals 12 residues. Germline V gene sequence: CDR1 SGHAT, CDR2 FQDESV (reference sequence). The CDR3 loop is CASRDRDYEQYY. The CDR3 DNA is TGTGCCAGCCGGGACAGGGATTACGAGCAGTACTAC.

This sequence joins TRBV6-1 and TRBJ2-7; the match to TRBD1 covers 7 bases. Trimming removed 2 bases from V and 7 bases from J; junction bases left unmatched: 8. CDR1 and CDR2 (germline): MNHNS, SASEGT. CDR3 length: 14 amino acids. In DNA, the CDR3 is TGTGCCAGCAGTGAACATAAGGGGGCGACGGAGCAGTACTTC. It codes for CASSEHKGATEQYF.

This clonotype has just a few counts. The chain couples TRBV6-6 to TRBJ1-5; possible D gene TRBD1, 5 bases. The V and J ends lost 0 bases and 4 bases respectively, with 10 bases between them. Germline V gene data show CDR1 as MNHNY and CDR2 as SVGAGI (reference sequence). CDR3 length: 15 amino acids. DNA of the CDR3: TGTGCCAGCAGTTACTCTCGGGGGGGGAATCAGCCCCAGCATTTT. Residues: CASSYSRGGNQPQHF.